The source of this T cell receptor beta chain is a study of T cell responses to AZD1222 COVID-19 vaccine. The V and J ends lost 3 bases and 0 bases respectively, with 9 bases between them. The V gene's germline CDR1 is GTSNPN and CDR2 SVGIG (reference sequence). This CDR3 region has 14 residues. Findings and limits, study-wide: The peak T cell response came first, and repertoires were sampled only after it. Spike-specific TCRs gained breadth and depth after people received two AZD1222 doses. Most donors were white British, females outnumbered males, and clonal diversity was possibly underestimated. Distributed over spike, vaccine-associated CD4 TCRs predominated at 160-218 and 743-854.

Some clones are missing from TCRdb's copy, which holds only in-frame ones; the method was immunoSEQ multiplex PCR. Among 120,000 or so clones listed, 92% were seen once. Concerning this clone itself: Its antigen remains unidentified.

The sample consisted of peripheral blood, taken on day 0 of AZD1222 vaccination. This sequence joins TRBV30 and TRBJ1-3; no firm D call. The sequence was collected from an adult in good health. CDR3 sequence reads: CAWRKASSGNTIYF. CDR3 coding DNA: TGTGCCTGGAGGAAAGCCAGCTCTGGAAACACCATATATTTT.